The present T cell receptor beta chain was sequenced within a study of T cell changes during pregnancy in multiple sclerosis. V lost 1 base to trimming and J lost 2 bases; unmatched junction nucleotides: 6. The germline V gene encodes CDR1 LNHDA and CDR2 SQIVND (reference sequence). This CDR3 contains 16 residues. Profiling relied on immunoSEQ multiplex PCR, and the TCRdb table lists in-frame clones only, not all of them. The table shows approximately 30,000 clones, with roughly 89% occurring only once. The receptor was derived from a female donor with multiple sclerosis, enrolled in a pregnancy study. The source material was CD8+ T cells from peripheral blood mononuclear cells, sampled in the first trimester of pregnancy. V is TRBV19 and J is TRBJ2-3, with 7 positions matching TRBD1. CDR3 residues: CASSIVETGATDTQYF. The CDR3 DNA sequence: TGTGCCAGTAGTATAGTGGAAACAGGGGCCACAGATACGCAGTATTTT.